These 10 T cell receptor beta chains were sequenced from one sample in a study of PD-L1 blockade in urothelial cancer. Time point: pretreatment peripheral blood. The data were produced by immunoSEQ multiplex PCR, yet TCRdb's version contains in-frame clones alone and is incomplete. In the table there are fewer than 50,000 clones, about 80% of which are singletons. The sample was PBMCs, taken around atezolizumab (anti-PD-L1) treatment. Receptors originate from a man between 65 and 85 years old with urothelial cancer.

The V call is TRBV6-5, the J call TRBJ2-2, with D perhaps matching TRBD2 (6 bases). Germline values: CDR1 MNHEY, CDR2 SVGAGI. CDR3 length equals 12 residues. V lost 6 bases, J lost 8 bases, and 10 bases lay in between. CDR3 in amino acids: CASRLRGGELFF. The CDR3 DNA reads as TGTGCCAGCAGGCTCCGGGGGGGGGAGCTGTTTTTT.

This chain joins TRBV2 and TRBJ2-1; 7 nucleotides match TRBD1. CDR1 and CDR2 (germline): SNHLY, FYNNEI. V trimming: 6 bases; J trimming: 9 bases; junction bases outside the gene matches: 11. The CDR3 sequence is 14 residues long. The CDR3 nucleotides read TGTGCCAGCAGAGGGCAGGGGGTATCAGGTGAGCAGTTCTTC. This encodes CASRGQGVSGEQFF.

This chain links TRBV10-3 with TRBJ1-4; possible D gene TRBD1, 6 bases. The CDR3 runs to 19 residues. Trimming shortened V by 4 bases and J by 8 bases, and 29 bases separated the two germline ends. Germline V gene data show CDR1 as ENHRY and CDR2 as SYGVKD. The CDR3 sequence: CAISAPGVIGIFFKEKLFF. CDR3 DNA sequence: TGTGCCATCAGTGCCCCAGGGGTAATAGGGATCTTTTTTAAAGAAAAACTGTTTTTT.

The chain uses TRBV11-2 and TRBJ2-7; 7 bases are a match to TRBD2. V was clipped by 5 bases and J by 2 bases; unmatched bases: 9. In germline, CDR1 is SGHAT, CDR2 FQNNGV. This CDR3 is 15 amino acids long. CDR3 amino acids: CASSLVGGRTYEQYF. The CDR3 region has the DNA TGTGCCAGCAGCCTAGTCGGGGGGAGGACCTACGAGCAGTACTTC.

The chain is built from TRBV6-1 and TRBJ2-7; D might be TRBD1 (6 bases). Germline V gene data show CDR1 as MNHNS and CDR2 as SASEGT. V lost 7 bases and J lost 2, with 15 bases in between. The CDR3 spans 14 residues. CDR3 sequence (DNA): TGTGCCAGCAACCAACAGGGACGGACCTACGAGCAGTACTTC. This gives the protein CASNQQGRTYEQYF.

The chain carries TRBV29-1 and TRBJ1-1; perhaps TRBD1 as D (5 bases). Germline-derived CDR1 and CDR2 are SQVTM and ANQGSEA. V was pared by 4 bases and J by 0 bases, with 15 bases between. The CDR3 has 15 residues. The CDR3: CSVVLGQSMNTEAFF. The CDR3 bases are TGCAGCGTTGTCCTGGGGCAGTCCATGAACACTGAAGCTTTCTTT.

The rearrangement joins TRBV28 to TRBJ1-4; possibly TRBD1 for D (6 bases). The CDR3 sequence is 15 residues long. V lost 5 bases, J lost 3 bases, and 13 bases lay in between. The germline CDR1 and CDR2 sequences are MDHEN and SYDVKM. CDR3 sequence reads: CASSPTGIANEKLFF. CDR3 nucleotides: TGTGCCAGCAGTCCTACAGGGATTGCTAATGAAAAACTGTTTTTT.

This chain links TRBV5-1 with TRBJ2-7; TRBD2 aligns across 12 bases. The CDR3 contains 17 residues. Germline loops: CDR1 SGHRS, CDR2 YFSETQ. The V gene end was trimmed by 2 bases and the J gene end by 6 bases; junction bases not matched to a gene: 12. DNA of the CDR3: TGCGCCAGCAGCTTTAAACTAGCGGGAGGAGGGGGTTCCGAGCAGTACTTC. Translation: CASSFKLAGGGGSEQYF.

CDR3 DNA sequence: TGTGCCAGCAGTTTGGCGGGACAGAGGGGCAATCAGCCCCAGCATTTT. Encoded protein: CASSLAGQRGNQPQHF. The chain employs TRBV28 and TRBJ1-5, with TRBD1 matching over 7 bases. V trimming: 3 bases; J trimming: 2 bases; junction bases outside the gene matches: 7. The CDR3 loop spans 16 amino acids. Germline V CDR1 and CDR2: MDHEN, SYDVKM.

This chain connects TRBV5-1 to TRBJ2-1; 13 bases agree with TRBD2. CDR1 and CDR2 from the germline V gene are SGHRS and YFSETQ. After removal of 0 bases from V and 9 bases from J, the junction contained 6 bases not matched to a gene. The CDR3 runs 16 residues. The CDR3 DNA is TGCGCCAGCAGCTTGGGATCGACTAGCGGGGGGACTGAGCAGTTCTTC. This gives the protein CASSLGSTSGGTEQFF. Supplemented by reference TRBV5-1 and TRBJ2-1, the full variable domain reads KAGVTQTPRYLIKTRGQQVTLSCSPISGHRSVSWYQQTPGQGLQFLFEYFSETQRNKGNFPGRFSGRQFSNSRSEMNVSTLELGDSALYLCASSLGSTSGGTEQFFGPGTRLTVL.